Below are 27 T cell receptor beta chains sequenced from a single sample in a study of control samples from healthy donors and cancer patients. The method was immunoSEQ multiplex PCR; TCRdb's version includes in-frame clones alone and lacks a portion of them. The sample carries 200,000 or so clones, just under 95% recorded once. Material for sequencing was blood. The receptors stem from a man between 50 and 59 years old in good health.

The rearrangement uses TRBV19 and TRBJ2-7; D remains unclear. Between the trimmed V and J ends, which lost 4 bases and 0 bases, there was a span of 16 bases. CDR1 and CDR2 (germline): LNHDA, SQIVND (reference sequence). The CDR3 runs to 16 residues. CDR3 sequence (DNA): TGTGCCAGTAGTACCTCTGATGGTCCCAGCTCCTACGAGCAGTACGTC. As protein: CASSTSDGPSSYEQYV.

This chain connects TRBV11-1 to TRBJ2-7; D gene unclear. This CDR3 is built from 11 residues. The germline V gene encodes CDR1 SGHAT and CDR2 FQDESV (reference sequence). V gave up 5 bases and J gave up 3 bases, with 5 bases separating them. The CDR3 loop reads CASSRHYEQYF. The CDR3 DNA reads TGTGCCAGCAGCCGGCACTACGAGCAGTACTTC.

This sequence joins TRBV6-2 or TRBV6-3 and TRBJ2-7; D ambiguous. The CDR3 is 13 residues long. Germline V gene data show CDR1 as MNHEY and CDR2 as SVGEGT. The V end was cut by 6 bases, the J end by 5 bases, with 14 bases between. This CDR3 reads CASSPPRLDEQYF. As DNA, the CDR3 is TGTGCCAGCAGCCCCCCGAGGTTAGACGAGCAGTACTTC.

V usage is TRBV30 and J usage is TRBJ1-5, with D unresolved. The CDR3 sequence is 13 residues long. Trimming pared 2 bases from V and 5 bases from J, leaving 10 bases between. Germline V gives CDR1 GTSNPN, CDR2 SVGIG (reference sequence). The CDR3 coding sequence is TGTGCCTGGAGTCCCCGGCCTGATCAGCCCCAGCATTTT. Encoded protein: CAWSPRPDQPQHF.

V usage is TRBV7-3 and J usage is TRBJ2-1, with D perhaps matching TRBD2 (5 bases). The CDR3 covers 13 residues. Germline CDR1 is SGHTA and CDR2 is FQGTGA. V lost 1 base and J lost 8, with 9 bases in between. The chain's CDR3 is CASSLNGVDEQFF. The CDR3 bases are TGTGCCAGCAGCTTAAACGGGGTTGATGAGCAGTTCTTC. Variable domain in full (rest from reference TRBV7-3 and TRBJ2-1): GAGVSQTPSNKVTEKGKYVELRCDPISGHTALYWYRQSLGQGPEFLIYFQGTGAADDSGLPNDRFFAVRPEGSVSTLKIQRTERGDSAVYLCASSLNGVDEQFFGPGTRLTVL.

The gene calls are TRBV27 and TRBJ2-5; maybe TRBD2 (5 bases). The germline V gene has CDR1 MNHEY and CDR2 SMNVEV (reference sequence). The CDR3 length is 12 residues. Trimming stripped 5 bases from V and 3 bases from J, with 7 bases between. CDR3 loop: CASSPGKETQYF. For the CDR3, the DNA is TGTGCCAGCAGTCCGGGGAAAGAGACCCAGTACTTC.

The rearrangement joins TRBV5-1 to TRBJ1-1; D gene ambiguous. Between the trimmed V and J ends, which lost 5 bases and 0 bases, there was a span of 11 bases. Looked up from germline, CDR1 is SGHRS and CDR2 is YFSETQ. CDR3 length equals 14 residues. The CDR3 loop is CASRSQQVNTEAFF. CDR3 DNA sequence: TGCGCCAGCAGGTCGCAGCAAGTGAACACTGAAGCTTTCTTT.

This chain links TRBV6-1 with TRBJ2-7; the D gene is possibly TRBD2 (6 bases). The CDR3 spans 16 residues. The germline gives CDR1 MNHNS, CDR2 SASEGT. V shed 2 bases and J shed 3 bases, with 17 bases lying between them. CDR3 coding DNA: TGTGCCAGCAGTGAAATGGGGGGTCTAGCTATCTACGAGCAGTACTTC. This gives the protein CASSEMGGLAIYEQYF.

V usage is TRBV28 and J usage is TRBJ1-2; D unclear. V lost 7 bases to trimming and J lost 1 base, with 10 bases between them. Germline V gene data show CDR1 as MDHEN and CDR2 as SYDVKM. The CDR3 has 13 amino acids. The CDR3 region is CASMRNFNYGYTF. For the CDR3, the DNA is TGTGCCAGCATGCGGAATTTTAACTATGGCTACACCTTC.

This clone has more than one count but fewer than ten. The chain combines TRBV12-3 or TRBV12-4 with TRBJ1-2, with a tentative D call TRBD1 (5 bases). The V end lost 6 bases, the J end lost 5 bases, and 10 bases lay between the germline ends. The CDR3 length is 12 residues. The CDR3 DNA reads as TGTGCCAGCAGGGGGCGCGGATATGGCTACACCTTC. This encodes CASRGRGYGYTF.

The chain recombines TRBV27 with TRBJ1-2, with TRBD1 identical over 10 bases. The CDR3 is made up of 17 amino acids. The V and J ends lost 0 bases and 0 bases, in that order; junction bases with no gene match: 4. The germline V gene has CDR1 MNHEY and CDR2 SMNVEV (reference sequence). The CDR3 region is CASSLSPGQGPNYGYTF. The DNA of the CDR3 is TGTGCCAGCAGTTTATCCCCGGGACAGGGGCCTAACTATGGCTACACCTTC.

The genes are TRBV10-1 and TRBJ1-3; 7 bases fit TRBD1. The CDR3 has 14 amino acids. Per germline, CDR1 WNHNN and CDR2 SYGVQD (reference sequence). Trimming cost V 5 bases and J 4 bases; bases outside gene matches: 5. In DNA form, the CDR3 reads TGCGCCAGCAGTCAACAGGGGACGGGAAACACCATATATTTT. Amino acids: CASSQQGTGNTIYF.

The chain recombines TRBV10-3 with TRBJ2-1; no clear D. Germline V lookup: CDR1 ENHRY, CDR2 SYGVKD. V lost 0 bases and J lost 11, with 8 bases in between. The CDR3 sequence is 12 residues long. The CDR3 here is CAISESVDKQFF. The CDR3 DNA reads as TGTGCCATCAGTGAGTCTGTGGATAAGCAGTTCTTC.

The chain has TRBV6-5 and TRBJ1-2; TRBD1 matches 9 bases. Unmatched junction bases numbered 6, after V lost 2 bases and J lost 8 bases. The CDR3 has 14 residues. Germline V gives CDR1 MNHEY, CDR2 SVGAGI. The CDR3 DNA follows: TGTGCCAGCAGTTACAGGACAGGGGCCGGCGGCTACACCTTC. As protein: CASSYRTGAGGYTF.

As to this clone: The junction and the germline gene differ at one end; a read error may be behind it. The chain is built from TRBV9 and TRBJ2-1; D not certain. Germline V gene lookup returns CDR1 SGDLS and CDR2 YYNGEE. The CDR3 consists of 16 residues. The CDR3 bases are TGTGCCAGCAGTGTAGTTGGCTTTAGCTCCTACAATGAGCAGTTCTTC. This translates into CASSVVGFSSYNEQFF.

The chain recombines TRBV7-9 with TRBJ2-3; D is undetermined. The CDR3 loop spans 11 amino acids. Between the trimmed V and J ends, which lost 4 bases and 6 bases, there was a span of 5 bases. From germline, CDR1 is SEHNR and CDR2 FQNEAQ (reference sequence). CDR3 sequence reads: CASSWTDTQYF. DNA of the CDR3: TGTGCCAGCAGCTGGACCGATACGCAGTATTTT.

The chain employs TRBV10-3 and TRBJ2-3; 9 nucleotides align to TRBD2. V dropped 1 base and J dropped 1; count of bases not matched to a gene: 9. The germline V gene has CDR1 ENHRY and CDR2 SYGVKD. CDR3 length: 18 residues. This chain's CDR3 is CAISEFSASGAGTDTQYF. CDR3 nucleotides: TGTGCCATCAGTGAGTTTAGTGCTAGCGGGGCAGGCACAGATACGCAGTATTTT.

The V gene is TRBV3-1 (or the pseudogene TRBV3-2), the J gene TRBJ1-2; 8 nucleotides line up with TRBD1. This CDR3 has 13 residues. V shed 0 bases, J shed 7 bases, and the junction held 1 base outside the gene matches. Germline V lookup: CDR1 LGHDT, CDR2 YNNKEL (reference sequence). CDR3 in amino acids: CASSQEDRVGYTF. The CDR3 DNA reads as TGTGCCAGCAGCCAAGAGGACAGGGTTGGCTACACCTTC.

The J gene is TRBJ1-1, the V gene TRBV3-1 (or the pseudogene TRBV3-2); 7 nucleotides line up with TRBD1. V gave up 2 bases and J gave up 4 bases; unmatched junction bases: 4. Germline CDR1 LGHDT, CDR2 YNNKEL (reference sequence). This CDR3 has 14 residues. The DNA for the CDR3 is TGTGCCAGCAGCCAATTATCAGGGGGCACTGAAGCTTTCTTT. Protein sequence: CASSQLSGGTEAFF.

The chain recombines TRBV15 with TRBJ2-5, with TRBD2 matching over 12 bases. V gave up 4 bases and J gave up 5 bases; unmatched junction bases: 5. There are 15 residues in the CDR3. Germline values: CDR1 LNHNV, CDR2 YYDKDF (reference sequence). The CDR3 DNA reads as TGTGCCACCAGCAAACCTAGCGGGGGGGCCGAGACCCAGTACTTC. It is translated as CATSKPSGGAETQYF.

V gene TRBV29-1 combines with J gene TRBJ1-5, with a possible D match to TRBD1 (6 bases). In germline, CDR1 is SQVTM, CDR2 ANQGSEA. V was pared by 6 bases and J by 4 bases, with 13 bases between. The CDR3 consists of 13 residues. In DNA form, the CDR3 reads TGCAGCGTGCTCGCTCAGGGGAATCAGCCCCAGCATTTT. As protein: CSVLAQGNQPQHF.

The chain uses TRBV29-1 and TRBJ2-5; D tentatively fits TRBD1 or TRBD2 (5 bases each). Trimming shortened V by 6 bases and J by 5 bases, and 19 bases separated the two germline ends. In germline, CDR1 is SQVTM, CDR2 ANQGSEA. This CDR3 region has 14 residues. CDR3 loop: CSVPTRDAPETQYF. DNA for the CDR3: TGCAGCGTCCCAACTAGGGACGCCCCGGAGACCCAGTACTTC.

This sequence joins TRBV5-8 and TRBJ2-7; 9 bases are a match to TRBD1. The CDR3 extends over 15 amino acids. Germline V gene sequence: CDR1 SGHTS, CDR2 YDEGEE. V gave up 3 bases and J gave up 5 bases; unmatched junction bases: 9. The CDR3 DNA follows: TGTGCCAGCAGCTCACCGGGACAGGGCGACCACGAGCAGTACGTC. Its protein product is CASSSPGQGDHEQYV.

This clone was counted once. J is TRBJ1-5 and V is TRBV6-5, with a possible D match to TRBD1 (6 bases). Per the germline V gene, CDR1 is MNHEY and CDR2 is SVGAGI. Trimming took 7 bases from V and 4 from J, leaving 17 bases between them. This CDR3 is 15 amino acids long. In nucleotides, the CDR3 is TGTGCCAGCAACGGTGGTCAGGGGAAGAATCAGCCCCAGCATTTT. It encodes CASNGGQGKNQPQHF.

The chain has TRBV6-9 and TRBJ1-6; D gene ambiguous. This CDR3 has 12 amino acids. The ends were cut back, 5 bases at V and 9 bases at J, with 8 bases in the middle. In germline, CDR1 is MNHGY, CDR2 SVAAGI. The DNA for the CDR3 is TGTGCCAGCAGTCCCCGGGGTTCACCCCTCCACTTT. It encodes CASSPRGSPLHF.

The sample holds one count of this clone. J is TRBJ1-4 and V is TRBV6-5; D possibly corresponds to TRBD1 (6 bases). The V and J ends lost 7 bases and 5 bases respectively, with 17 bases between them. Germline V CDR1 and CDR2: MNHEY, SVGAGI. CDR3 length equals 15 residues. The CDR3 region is CASTLNGQGNEKLFF. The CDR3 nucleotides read TGTGCCAGCACCCTTAACGGCCAGGGGAATGAAAAACTGTTTTTT.

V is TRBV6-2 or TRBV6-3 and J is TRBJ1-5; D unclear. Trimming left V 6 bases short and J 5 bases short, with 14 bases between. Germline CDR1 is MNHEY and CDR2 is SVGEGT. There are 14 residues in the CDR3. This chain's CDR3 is CASSDNSYYQPQHF. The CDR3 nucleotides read TGTGCCAGCAGCGATAACAGTTATTATCAGCCCCAGCATTTT.